The 27 T cell receptor beta chains in this list originate from one sample, sequenced in a study of T cells after somatic rescue of genetic block. Profiled with immunoSEQ multiplex PCR; TCRdb holds only in-frame clones, not every one. The sample holds thousands of clones, roughly 76% seen once. What was sequenced was peripheral blood mononuclear cells (PBMCs). These receptors all come from a boy between 10 and 17 years old.

This chain uses TRBV19 with TRBJ2-3; 8 positions agree with TRBD1. CDR1 and CDR2 from the germline V gene are LNHDA and SQIVND (reference sequence). The CDR3 sequence is 15 residues long. V dropped 5 bases and J dropped 6; count of bases not matched to a gene: 10. The CDR3 DNA follows: TGTGCCAGTAGTGTACAGGGGGGCAGCTCCGATACGCAGTATTTT. Protein: CASSVQGGSSDTQYF.

CDR3 amino acids: CASSQGAWTRENTEAFF. The CDR3 DNA reads as TGTGCCAGCAGCCAAGGGGCATGGACAAGAGAGAACACTGAAGCTTTCTTT. The rearrangement uses TRBV4-2 and TRBJ1-1; D may be TRBD1 (5 bases). Trimming took 1 base from V and 1 from J, leaving 16 bases between them. Germline V lookup: CDR1 LGHNA, CDR2 YNFKEQ. This CDR3 comprises 17 residues.

The chain has TRBV27 and TRBJ1-1, with 11 bases fitting TRBD1. This CDR3 comprises 15 residues. The germline CDR1 and CDR2 sequences are MNHEY and SMNVEV (reference sequence). V lost 4 bases and J lost 4; bases outside the gene matches: 5. The CDR3 reads CASSSDRGPGTEAFF. The CDR3 bases are TGTGCCAGCAGTTCGGACAGGGGGCCGGGCACTGAAGCTTTCTTT.

V and J are TRBV10-2 and TRBJ2-5; TRBD2 agrees at 11 bases. The J call may be faulty, since TRBJ2-7 better matches the DNA end. Germline assignment: CDR1 WSHSY and CDR2 SAAADI. The CDR3 sequence is 15 residues long. The CDR3 spells CASATGTSGPYEQYF. The CDR3 DNA reads TGCGCCAGCGCCACCGGGACTAGCGGTCCCTACGAGCAGTACTTC.

The chain has TRBV4-3 and TRBJ2-5; either TRBD1 or TRBD2 may supply D (5 bases each). The J call is in doubt because the DNA end fits TRBJ2-7 better. The CDR3 is 16 residues long. Looked up from germline, CDR1 is LGHNA and CDR2 is YSLEER. The CDR3 DNA reads as TGCGCCAGCAGCCACTTCCGGGACCAGCCTCCGGACGAGCAGTACTTC. The encoded protein is CASSHFRDQPPDEQYF.

This clone was observed a few times. The chain's CDR3 is CASSQGEGRNTEAFF. The CDR3 DNA sequence: TGCGCCAGCAGCCAAGGGGAAGGAAGGAACACTGAAGCTTTCTTT. The V gene is TRBV4-1, the J gene TRBJ1-1; D is uncertain. Germline assignment: CDR1 MGHRA and CDR2 YSYEKL. Trimming pared 1 base from V and 1 base from J, leaving 10 bases between. The CDR3 contains 15 residues.

V gene TRBV5-4 combines with J gene TRBJ2-7, with a tentative D call TRBD1 (6 bases). The germline V gene encodes CDR1 SGHNT and CDR2 YYREEE (reference sequence). Trimming took 0 bases from V and 2 from J, leaving 9 bases between them. This CDR3 contains 14 residues. The CDR3 loop is CASSLDRAPYEQYF. The CDR3 DNA reads as TGTGCCAGCAGCTTGGACAGGGCCCCCTACGAGCAGTACTTC. Together with reference TRBV5-4 and TRBJ2-7, the CDR3 gives the full variable domain: ETGVTQSPTHLIKTRGQQVTLRCSSQSGHNTVSWYQQALGQGPQFIFQYYREEENGRGNFPPRFSGLQFPNYSSELNVNALELDDSALYLCASSLDRAPYEQYFGPGTRLTVT.

This clone has a single count. The gene calls are TRBV2 and TRBJ1-2; no reliable D call. V was pared by 6 bases and J by 5 bases, with 16 bases between. Germline loops: CDR1 SNHLY, CDR2 FYNNEI. CDR3 length: 14 amino acids. The CDR3 DNA reads TGTGCCAGCAGAGATCCGGGCCCTCTTTATGGCTACACCTTC. As protein: CASRDPGPLYGYTF.

The chain links TRBV15 to TRBJ2-5; no reliable D call. This CDR3 has 15 amino acids. V lost 0 bases to trimming and J lost 5 bases, with 13 bases between them. CDR1 LNHNV and CDR2 YYDKDF come from the germline V gene (reference sequence). CDR3 in DNA: TGTGCCACCAGCAGAGATCCGGGTAGTTCGGAGACCCAGTACTTC. This codes for CATSRDPGSSETQYF.

The chain joins TRBV5-5 to TRBJ1-5; TRBD1 might be the D (5 bases). This CDR3 has 13 amino acids. V gave up 0 bases and J gave up 9 bases, with 10 bases separating them. Germline V gene lookup returns CDR1 SGHKS and CDR2 YYEKEE (reference sequence). CDR3 nucleotides: TGTGCCAGCAGCTTGGCTGGGGGAGGGCCCCAGCATTTT. Residues: CASSLAGGGPQHF.

The genes are TRBV7-2 and TRBJ2-1; D perhaps matches TRBD1 (5 bases). Trimming took off 7 bases at V and 3 bases at J, with 10 bases between the two ends. The CDR3 sequence is 13 residues long. Germline CDR1 and CDR2: SGHTA and FQGNSA. The CDR3 DNA reads TGTGCCAGCATCTCCCAGGGCTACAATGAGCAGTTCTTC. This gives the protein CASISQGYNEQFF.

This clone was seen once. The rearrangement uses TRBV4-3 and TRBJ2-1; no clear D gene. This CDR3 comprises 15 residues. Trimming removed 0 bases from V and 8 bases from J, with 14 bases in between. Germline V gene data show CDR1 as LGHNA and CDR2 as YSLEER. The CDR3 loop reads CASSQDLFERDEQFF. The CDR3 region has the DNA TGCGCCAGCAGCCAAGATCTCTTCGAGCGCGATGAGCAGTTCTTC.

The chain uses TRBV4-2 and TRBJ2-3; 9 bases line up with TRBD2. V dropped 4 bases and J dropped 6; count of bases not matched to a gene: 11. The CDR3 has 16 residues. Germline-derived CDR1 and CDR2 are LGHNA and YNFKEQ. CDR3 DNA: TGTGCCAGCAGCCCCCCTAGCGGGGTGTCTGTGGATACGCAGTATTTT. It translates to CASSPPSGVSVDTQYF.

This clone was seen more than once but under ten times. V gene TRBV4-1 combines with J gene TRBJ1-5, with TRBD1 as a possible D gene (6 bases). CDR1 is MGHRA, CDR2 YSYEKL, per germline. V shed 3 bases and J shed 4 bases, with 19 bases lying between them. The length of the CDR3 is 17 residues. The CDR3 nucleotides read TGCGCCAGCAGCCAGGGCCCGGGGGCACAGTTAAATCAGCCCCAGCATTTT. It yields the protein CASSQGPGAQLNQPQHF.

The J gene is TRBJ2-7, the V gene TRBV5-5, with D perhaps matching TRBD2 (6 bases). Germline lookup yields CDR1 SGHKS and CDR2 YYEKEE (reference sequence). This CDR3 is 16 amino acids long. Trimming removed 6 bases from V and 5 bases from J, with 24 bases in between. CDR3 loop: CASTLDLGLPRDEQYF. The CDR3 nucleotides are TGTGCCAGCACCCTGGACCTGGGACTCCCGAGGGACGAGCAGTACTTC.

The V call is TRBV14, the J call TRBJ1-1; TRBD1 aligns across 9 bases. Germline V lookup: CDR1 SGHDN, CDR2 FVKESK. The V segment lost 1 base and the J segment 4 bases; nucleotides outside the gene matches: 10. CDR3 length: 17 residues. The CDR3 loop is CASSQAKGQGPGTEAFF. In DNA, the CDR3 is TGTGCCAGCAGCCAAGCAAAAGGACAGGGGCCCGGCACTGAAGCTTTCTTT.

This clone is deemed medium-sized (0.01 to 0.1%). The rearrangement links TRBV4-1 to TRBJ1-5; 7 bases fit TRBD1. This CDR3 is built from 15 residues. From germline, CDR1 is MGHRA and CDR2 YSYEKL. V dropped 4 bases and J dropped 2; count of bases not matched to a gene: 5. CDR3 region: CASSPQGTGNQPQHF. CDR3 DNA sequence: TGCGCCAGCAGCCCACAGGGGACGGGCAATCAGCCCCAGCATTTT.

CDR3 loop: CSVEGQGAGYGYTF. For the CDR3, the DNA is TGCAGCGTTGAAGGGCAGGGGGCTGGCTATGGCTACACCTTC. This chain links TRBV29-1 with TRBJ1-2; 8 positions agree with TRBD1. V trimming: 1 base; J trimming: 4 bases; junction bases outside the gene matches: 5. The length of the CDR3 is 14 residues. The germline gives CDR1 SQVTM, CDR2 ANQGSEA.

V and J are TRBV5-1 and TRBJ2-7, with D possibly matching TRBD2 (6 bases). The CDR3 loop spans 14 amino acids. Between the trimmed V and J ends, which lost 0 bases and 3 bases, there was a span of 10 bases. Germline loops: CDR1 SGHRS, CDR2 YFSETQ. Here the CDR3 reads CASSLGQGGYEQYF. The DNA for the CDR3 is TGCGCCAGCAGCTTGGGGCAGGGAGGCTACGAGCAGTACTTC. The variable domain in full, completed from reference TRBV5-1 and TRBJ2-7, reads KAGVTQTPRYLIKTRGQQVTLSCSPISGHRSVSWYQQTPGQGLQFLFEYFSETQRNKGNFPGRFSGRQFSNSRSEMNVSTLELGDSALYLCASSLGQGGYEQYFGPGTRLTVT.

This clone was detected once. The V and J genes are TRBV2 and TRBJ1-1, with 9 bases matching TRBD1. The junction had 5 bases not matched to a gene; V was cut back by 9 bases and J by 3 bases. This CDR3 is built from 13 residues. CDR1 is SNHLY and CDR2 is FYNNEI in the germline V gene. Here the CDR3 reads CASRDRVDTEAFF. Written as DNA, the CDR3 is TGTGCCAGTCGGGACAGGGTCGACACTGAAGCTTTCTTT.

Details on this clone: The junction and the germline gene differ at one end; a read error may be behind it. The gene calls are TRBV7-9 and TRBJ2-3; D is possibly TRBD1 (5 bases). Germline V gene lookup returns CDR1 SEHNR and CDR2 FQNEAQ (reference sequence). This CDR3 is 15 amino acids long. CDR3 residues: CASSLAGALTDPQYF. The CDR3 DNA reads TGTGCCAGCAGCTTAGCAGGGGCGCTAACAGATCCGCAGTATTTT.

V gene TRBV19 combines with J gene TRBJ1-1; 9 bases are a match to TRBD1. Trimming at V came to 11 bases and at J to 2 bases, leaving 15 bases not matched to a gene. The CDR3 has 16 residues. Germline CDR1 LNHDA, CDR2 SQIVND (reference sequence). The CDR3 region has the DNA TGTGCCTCCTTCACCGGGACAGGGACACTAAACACTGAAGCTTTCTTT. Residues: CASFTGTGTLNTEAFF.

This chain links TRBV6-5 with TRBJ1-3; no clear D gene. The V end was cut by 7 bases, the J end by 1 base, with 14 bases between. The CDR3 runs to 15 residues. Germline V lookup: CDR1 MNHEY, CDR2 SVGAGI. CDR3 sequence: CASMREPMSGNTIYF. In nucleotides, the CDR3 is TGTGCCAGCATGAGGGAACCGATGTCTGGAAACACCATATATTTT.

This sequence joins TRBV25-1 and TRBJ2-7, with 7 bases matching TRBD2. CDR1 and CDR2 from the germline V gene are MGHDK and SYGVNS. The CDR3 runs 16 residues. V gave up 1 base and J gave up 0 bases; unmatched junction bases: 6. The CDR3 region is CASSELTASGSYEQYF. CDR3 DNA: TGTGCCAGCAGTGAATTAACCGCTAGCGGCTCCTACGAGCAGTACTTC.

This chain connects TRBV6-5 to TRBJ2-7; D is ambiguous. V lost 2 bases to trimming and J lost 2 bases, with 7 bases between them. Germline assignment: CDR1 MNHEY and CDR2 SVGAGI. The CDR3 runs to 13 residues. CDR3 sequence reads: CASSYGFAYEQYF. The CDR3 region has the DNA TGTGCCAGCAGTTACGGATTTGCCTACGAGCAGTACTTC.

The rearrangement uses TRBV4-3 and TRBJ2-2, with D tentatively TRBD1 (6 bases). This CDR3 has 15 residues. Germline CDR1 reads LGHNA; CDR2 reads YSLEER. V lost 4 bases and J 3 bases, leaving 12 bases between the germline ends. The CDR3 is CASSPTGTYTGELFF. In nucleotides, the CDR3 is TGCGCCAGCAGCCCCACAGGGACCTACACCGGGGAGCTGTTTTTT.

V is TRBV5-1 and J is TRBJ2-5; D may be TRBD1 or TRBD2 (5 bases each). This CDR3 has 15 amino acids. V was trimmed by 4 bases and J by 1 base, leaving 14 bases between them. Germline CDR1 and CDR2: SGHRS and YFSETQ. The CDR3 loop reads CASSTQDGTQETQYF. CDR3 DNA sequence: TGCGCCAGCAGCACACAGGATGGGACCCAAGAGACCCAGTACTTC.